Listed here are 3 T cell receptor beta chains from one sample, sequenced in a study of blood T cell repertoires in COVID-19. TCRdb's table, derived via immunoSEQ multiplex PCR, lists solely in-frame clones and lacks some. The sample records more than 150,000 clones, less than 80% being singletons. Sequencing was performed on peripheral blood. All receptors come from a man aged 50 or older who had recovered from COVID-19.

The chain carries TRBV28 and TRBJ1-2; D might be TRBD1 (6 bases). The germline gives CDR1 MDHEN, CDR2 SYDVKM. Between the trimmed V and J ends, which lost 6 bases and 7 bases, there was a span of 24 bases. The CDR3 consists of 16 residues. Written as DNA, the CDR3 is TGTGCCAGCAGACTCCTTACCGGGACAAGGGCGGGTGGCTACACCTTC. It encodes CASRLLTGTRAGGYTF.

Here the CDR3 DNA reads TGTGCCTGGAATTTTCCGGGACTAGCGGGAGGGACTTTCACCCCGTACTTC. This translates into CAWNFPGLAGGTFTPYF. The chain is built from TRBV30 and TRBJ2-4; 16 bases line up with TRBD2. After removal of 4 bases from V and 15 bases from J, the junction contained 18 bases not matched to a gene. Germline V gene sequence: CDR1 GTSNPN, CDR2 SVGIG (reference sequence). The CDR3 loop spans 17 amino acids. Based on the CDR3 plus reference TRBV30 and TRBJ2-4, the full variable domain is SQTIHQWPATLVQPVGSPLSLECTVEGTSNPNLYWYRQAAGRGLQLLFYSVGIGQISSEVPQNLSASRPQDRQFILSSKKLLLSDSGFYLCAWNFPGLAGGTFTPYFGAGTRLSVL.

The chain links TRBV15 to TRBJ2-3; D might be TRBD2 (6 bases). CDR3 size: 17 residues. The germline V gene encodes CDR1 LNHNV and CDR2 YYDKDF (reference sequence). V was clipped by 0 bases and J by 4 bases, with 17 bases between them. The DNA of the CDR3 is TGTGCCACCAGCAGAGATCTACGGGGGTCAGTTGCAGATACGCAGTATTTT. This codes for CATSRDLRGSVADTQYF.